This T cell receptor beta chain was obtained from a study of T cell responses to AZD1222 COVID-19 vaccine. Findings and caveats of the study: The sample set comprised mostly white British donors with more females, and clonal diversity was possibly underestimated. Baseline seropositivity characterized only six or seven AZD1222 recipients.

Trimming took 5 bases from V and 0 from J, leaving 11 bases between them. The germline V gene has CDR1 SGHTA and CDR2 FQGNSA. CDR3 length equals 15 residues. With respect to this clone: Antigen unknown.

Second-dose groups at about 4 or about 12 weeks were pooled. Assay used: immunoSEQ multiplex PCR; TCRdb lists only in-frame clones, some missing. The sample consists of about 37,000 clones, 80% to 90% of them appearing once. Specimen: peripheral blood, collected 28 days after the second AZD1222 dose. The chain employs TRBV7-2 and TRBJ1-3; D is unresolved. This clonotype was obtained from an adult who received the AZD1222 COVID-19 vaccine. Here the CDR3 reads CASSGEVGSGNTIYF. CDR3 coding DNA: TGTGCCAGCAGCGGAGAGGTGGGCTCTGGAAACACCATATATTTT.